One sample yielded the 27 T cell receptor beta chains listed below, sequenced in a study of CD8 T cells in Susac syndrome. Random hexamers primed reverse transcription of about 0.5 to 1 ug RNA. Via MiXCR, TCRdb re-called the immunoSEQ multiplex PCR reads, giving one row per CDR3 protein. The data contain 170,000 or so distinct CDR3 sequences, roughly 92% of them singletons. The sequencing sample was made of CD4+ T cells from PBMCs. The receptor set was obtained from a human donor with Susac syndrome.

V usage is TRBV20-1 and J usage is TRBJ1-1, with 8 bases that match TRBD1. The CDR3 has 16 residues. Germline CDR1 DFQATT, CDR2 SNEGSKA (reference sequence). Germline trimming cut 0 bases from V and 2 bases from J; bases unmatched to any gene: 8. The CDR3 bases are TGCAGTGCTAGAGATCGAAGGACAGGGTCCAACACTGAAGCTTTCTTT. This encodes CSARDRRTGSNTEAFF.

This clonotype came up once. The V and J genes are TRBV6-2 or TRBV6-3 and TRBJ2-1; tentative D call: TRBD2 (5 bases). The germline V gene has CDR1 MNHEY and CDR2 SVGEGT. V lost 6 bases to trimming and J lost 9 bases, with 9 bases between them. CDR3 length: 11 residues. The CDR3 DNA reads as TGTGCCAGCAGGCAAGGAGGTGAGCAGTTCTTC. Its translation is CASRQGGEQFF.

The rearrangement joins TRBV5-1 to TRBJ2-3; D gene unclear. This CDR3 is built from 15 residues. Germline V gives CDR1 SGHRS, CDR2 YFSETQ. V was cut by 0 bases and J by 0 bases, with 8 bases left in between. DNA of the CDR3: TGCGCCAGCAGCTTGGTTCCGGCGAGCACAGATACGCAGTATTTT. This sequence encodes CASSLVPASTDTQYF.

The CDR3: CASSPHGRGLNQPQHF. The CDR3 bases are TGTGCCAGCAGTCCTCACGGGCGGGGCCTCAATCAGCCCCAGCATTTT. V gene TRBV6-1 combines with J gene TRBJ1-5, with a tentative D call TRBD1 (5 bases). V dropped 5 bases and J dropped 3 bases, with 17 bases sitting between them. This CDR3 has 16 residues. Germline V CDR1 and CDR2: MNHNS, SASEGT.

This chain uses TRBV10-3 with TRBJ2-7; D may be TRBD1 (5 bases). In germline, CDR1 is ENHRY, CDR2 SYGVKD. With 0 bases removed from V and 2 bases from J, the gap between germline ends came to 17 bases. The CDR3 is 17 residues long. The CDR3 spells CAISESRAGPRTYEQYF. The DNA for the CDR3 is TGTGCCATCAGTGAGTCTCGGGCAGGGCCTAGGACCTACGAGCAGTACTTC.

The V gene is TRBV25-1, the J gene TRBJ2-2; TRBD2 is a possible D gene (6 bases). Per germline, CDR1 MGHDK and CDR2 SYGVNS. V lost 6 bases and J 10 bases, leaving 9 bases between the germline ends. CDR3 size: 11 residues. CDR3 DNA sequence: TGTGCCAGCAGCCGGGGGTTGGAGCTGTTTTTT. Its protein product is CASSRGLELFF.

The chain is built from TRBV25-1 and TRBJ1-1, with D maybe TRBD1 (6 bases). The germline V gene has CDR1 MGHDK and CDR2 SYGVNS. CDR3 length equals 15 residues. V dropped 3 bases and J dropped 0 bases, with 11 bases sitting between them. CDR3 DNA sequence: TGTGCCAGCAGTGACCAAGGGGGTGTGAACACTGAAGCTTTCTTT. This encodes CASSDQGGVNTEAFF.

The chain has TRBV20-1 and TRBJ2-5, with no clear D. Trimming took off 5 bases at V and 4 bases at J, with 8 bases between the two ends. The CDR3 runs 11 residues. CDR1 DFQATT and CDR2 SNEGSKA come from the germline V gene (reference sequence). The CDR3 loop is CSARTTETQYF. The CDR3, as DNA: TGCAGTGCTCGAACGACAGAGACCCAGTACTTC.

The chain recombines TRBV3-1 with TRBJ1-6, with D perhaps matching TRBD1 (6 bases). The ends were cut back, 0 bases at V and 3 bases at J, with 12 bases in the middle. Germline loops: CDR1 LGHDT, CDR2 YNNKEL (reference sequence). The CDR3 sequence is 17 residues long. The CDR3, as DNA: TGTGCCAGCAGCCAAGACTCGGGGGCTAACTATAATTCACCCCTCCACTTT. Its protein product is CASSQDSGANYNSPLHF.

CDR3 DNA sequence: TGTGCCAGCAGCCCAAGACTAGCGGGGCCGTATAAAGAGACCCAGTACTTC. It yields the protein CASSPRLAGPYKETQYF. This chain links TRBV9 with TRBJ2-5, with 11 bases identical to TRBD2. The CDR3 covers 17 residues. CDR1 SGDLS and CDR2 YYNGEE come from the germline V gene. J was trimmed by 3 bases and V by 4 bases; bases with no gene match: 11.

V usage is TRBV20-1 and J usage is TRBJ2-1, with 7 bases fitting TRBD1. The CDR3 loop spans 11 amino acids. Germline CDR1 reads DFQATT; CDR2 reads SNEGSKA (reference sequence). Trimming took 4 bases from V and 6 from J; bases not matched to a gene: 0. In DNA form, the CDR3 reads TGCAGTGCTAACAGGGGCAATGAGCAGTTCTTC. It specifies CSANRGNEQFF.

The chain recombines TRBV7-9 with TRBJ2-7, with D hard to call. Germline-derived CDR1 and CDR2 are SEHNR and FQNEAQ (reference sequence). V lost 5 bases to trimming and J lost 1 base, with 9 bases between them. The CDR3 runs to 13 residues. In DNA form, the CDR3 reads TGTGCCAGCAGCCCCACCCATTCCTACGAGCAGTACTTC. Translating it yields CASSPTHSYEQYF.

CDR3 loop: CASSRGMGLNSPLHF. DNA of the CDR3: TGTGCCAGCAGCCGGGGGATGGGTCTCAATTCACCCCTCCACTTT. The chain uses TRBV3-1 and TRBJ1-6; possibly TRBD1 for D (5 bases). CDR1 is LGHDT and CDR2 is YNNKEL in the germline V gene (reference sequence). Trimming took off 4 bases at V and 7 bases at J, with 14 bases between the two ends. The CDR3 contains 15 residues.

V usage is TRBV11-2 and J usage is TRBJ1-4, with TRBD1 as a possible D gene (5 bases). The V gene lost 4 bases and the J gene lost 1 base, with 7 bases spanning the gap. Germline loops: CDR1 SGHAT, CDR2 FQNNGV. The CDR3 loop spans 14 amino acids. The CDR3 DNA reads TGTGCCAGCAGCTACGGGGGAACTAATGAAAAACTGTTTTTT. Its translation is CASSYGGTNEKLFF. The full variable domain, its missing parts supplied by reference TRBV11-2 and TRBJ1-4, is EAGVAQSPRYKIIEKRQSVAFWCNPISGHATLYWYQQILGQGPKLLIQFQNNGVVDDSQLPKDRFSAERLKGVDSTLKIQPAKLEDSAVYLCASSYGGTNEKLFFGSGTQLSVL.

This chain joins TRBV2 and TRBJ1-1; 7 bases fit TRBD1. The CDR3 sequence is 14 residues long. Germline trimming cut 6 bases from V and 3 bases from J; bases unmatched to any gene: 7. Germline-derived CDR1 and CDR2 are SNHLY and FYNNEI. CDR3 residues: CASRGTVYDTEAFF. CDR3 nucleotides: TGTGCCAGCAGGGGGACAGTTTACGACACTGAAGCTTTCTTT. The whole variable domain, filled in from reference TRBV2 and TRBJ1-1, reads EPEVTQTPSHQVTQMGQEVILRCVPISNHLYFYWYRQILGQKVEFLVSFYNNEISEKSEIFDDQFSVERPDGSNFTLKIRSTKLEDSAMYFCASRGTVYDTEAFFGQGTRLTVV.

The chain is built from TRBV12-5 and TRBJ1-6; maybe TRBD1 (6 bases). CDR1 LGHNT and CDR2 FRNRAP come from the germline V gene. V gave up 6 bases and J gave up 10 bases, with 16 bases separating them. This CDR3 comprises 14 residues. The CDR3 spells CASGSGTNISPLHF. The CDR3 bases are TGTGCTAGTGGATCCGGGACAAACATCTCACCCCTCCACTTT.

This chain uses TRBV6-1 with TRBJ2-6; tentatively, D is TRBD1 (5 bases). There are 16 residues in the CDR3. V gave up 6 bases and J gave up 1 base, with 13 bases separating them. Germline values: CDR1 MNHNS, CDR2 SASEGT. The CDR3 DNA reads as TGTGCCAGCAGAAAGGACACCACGTCTGGGGCCAACGTCCTGACTTTC. Translated: CASRKDTTSGANVLTF.

This chain uses TRBV30 with TRBJ1-4, with D unresolved. Germline loops: CDR1 GTSNPN, CDR2 SVGIG (reference sequence). V was clipped by 2 bases and J by 8 bases, with 9 bases between them. This CDR3 is 12 amino acids long. CDR3 sequence reads: CAWSPVAEKLFF. DNA for the CDR3: TGTGCCTGGAGTCCCGTTGCGGAAAAACTGTTTTTT.

The chain has TRBV27 and TRBJ2-1; TRBD2 matches at 12 bases. V gave up 6 bases and J gave up 8 bases; unmatched junction bases: 8. Germline CDR1 is MNHEY and CDR2 is SMNVEV (reference sequence). The CDR3 runs 15 residues. The CDR3 sequence: CASRELAGGGDEQFF. CDR3 sequence (DNA): TGTGCCAGCAGGGAACTAGCGGGGGGTGGGGATGAGCAGTTCTTC.

The rearrangement links TRBV30 to TRBJ1-3, with 7 nucleotides matching TRBD1. The CDR3 spans 14 residues. The germline V gene encodes CDR1 GTSNPN and CDR2 SVGIG (reference sequence). After removal of 4 bases from V and 0 bases from J, the junction contained 3 bases not matched to a gene. This chain's CDR3 is CAWTGGNSGNTIYF. In nucleotides, the CDR3 is TGTGCCTGGACAGGGGGTAACTCTGGAAACACCATATATTTT.

This chain uses TRBV2 with TRBJ1-2; unclear D gene. The length of the CDR3 is 14 residues. V lost 2 bases and J 3 bases, leaving 10 bases between the germline ends. The germline CDR1 and CDR2 sequences are SNHLY and FYNNEI. The CDR3: CASSETSADYGYTF. The CDR3 bases are TGTGCCAGCAGTGAAACGTCCGCTGACTATGGCTACACCTTC.

The chain combines TRBV20-1 with TRBJ2-4; D not resolved. This CDR3 has 14 residues. V shed 5 bases and J shed 2 bases, with 13 bases lying between them. Germline V lookup: CDR1 DFQATT, CDR2 SNEGSKA (reference sequence). DNA for the CDR3: TGCAGTGCTGGTTTGGGTCGAACCAAAAACATTCAGTACTTC. This encodes CSAGLGRTKNIQYF.

This clonotype is a singleton in its sample. This chain joins TRBV2 and TRBJ1-1; TRBD1 aligns across 7 bases. Losses at the gene ends were 7 bases for V and 0 bases for J; bases not matched to a gene: 8. This CDR3 region has 15 residues. Germline V gives CDR1 SNHLY, CDR2 FYNNEI. CDR3 region: CASTREGTVNTEAFF. The DNA for the CDR3 is TGTGCCAGCACCCGAGAGGGGACAGTGAACACTGAAGCTTTCTTT.

In this sample, this clonotype turned up once. V is TRBV10-3 and J is TRBJ2-5; D possibly corresponds to TRBD1 (6 bases). The V end was cut by 6 bases, the J end by 5 bases, with 22 bases between. This CDR3 spans 16 amino acids. Germline loops: CDR1 ENHRY, CDR2 SYGVKD. The CDR3 spells CAIREDRRQAGETQYF. DNA of the CDR3: TGTGCCATCAGGGAAGATCGGAGACAGGCTGGGGAGACCCAGTACTTC.

J is TRBJ2-3 and V is TRBV29-1; 7 bases are shared with TRBD1. CDR1 SQVTM and CDR2 ANQGSEA come from the germline V gene. The CDR3 has 14 amino acids. Losses at the gene ends were 7 bases for V and 6 bases for J; bases not matched to a gene: 13. The CDR3 protein is CSGDGKGGVDTQYF. DNA of the CDR3: TGCAGCGGGGATGGAAAAGGGGGCGTGGATACGCAGTATTTT.

The chain has TRBV6-5 and TRBJ1-3, with D hard to call. CDR1 MNHEY and CDR2 SVGAGI come from the germline V gene. This CDR3 spans 15 amino acids. Trimming took 4 bases from V and 0 from J, leaving 10 bases between them. The CDR3 region is CASSLAESSGNTIYF. The CDR3 coding sequence is TGTGCCAGCAGTTTGGCAGAGAGCTCTGGAAACACCATATATTTT.

This chain links TRBV5-1 with TRBJ1-1, with D unresolved. Germline V gene data show CDR1 as SGHRS and CDR2 as YFSETQ. The CDR3 covers 14 residues. Trimming took off 0 bases at V and 0 bases at J, with 6 bases between the two ends. The CDR3 DNA reads TGCGCCAGCAGCTTGGTATTCATGAACACTGAAGCTTTCTTT. Amino acid sequence: CASSLVFMNTEAFF.